This T cell receptor (beta chain) stems from a study of blood T cell repertoires in COVID-19. Study at large: The United States, Italy and Spain provided the acute and convalescent COVID-19 samples. Nucleic acid was either cDNA or gDNA, and it came from T cells, B-cell-depleted T cells, or PBMCs.

In the authors' workflow: Nucleated cell counts were estimated from reference gene primer amplification. Assay used: immunoSEQ multiplex PCR; TCRdb lists only in-frame clones, some missing. That table gives V, J and clone size, and the DNA gave D and trimming. The sample carries around 20,000 clones, around 92% recorded once. Germline V gives CDR1 SGHNT, CDR2 YYREEE (reference sequence). Deletions cut 4 bases from V and 6 bases from J, with 14 bases between. The CDR3 loop spans 14 amino acids. This TCR came from an older man with active COVID-19. Material: peripheral blood. This rearrangement joins TRBV5-4 to TRBJ2-1, with D perhaps matching TRBD1 (6 bases). The CDR3, as DNA: TGTGCCAGCAGCCCCCCCGACAGGAGCAATGAGCAGTTCTTC. It translates to CASSPPDRSNEQFF. The complete variable domain, with remaining parts taken from reference TRBV5-4 and TRBJ2-1, reads ETGVTQSPTHLIKTRGQQVTLRCSSQSGHNTVSWYQQALGQGPQFIFQYYREEENGRGNFPPRFSGLQFPNYSSELNVNALELDDSALYLCASSPPDRSNEQFFGPGTRLTVL.